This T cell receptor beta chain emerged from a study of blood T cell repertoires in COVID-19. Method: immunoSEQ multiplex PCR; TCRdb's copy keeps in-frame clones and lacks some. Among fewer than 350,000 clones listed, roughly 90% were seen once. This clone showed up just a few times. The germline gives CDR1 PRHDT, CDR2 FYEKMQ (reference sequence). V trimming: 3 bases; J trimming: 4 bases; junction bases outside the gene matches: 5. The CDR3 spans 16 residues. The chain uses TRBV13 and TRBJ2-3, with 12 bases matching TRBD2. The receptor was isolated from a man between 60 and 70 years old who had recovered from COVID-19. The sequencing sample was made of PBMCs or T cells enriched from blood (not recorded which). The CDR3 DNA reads TGTGCCAGCAGCTTGGTGACTAGCGGGAGTGCAGATACGCAGTATTTT. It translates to CASSLVTSGSADTQYF. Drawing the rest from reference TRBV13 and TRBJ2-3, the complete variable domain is AAGVIQSPRHLIKEKRETATLKCYPIPRHDTVYWYQQGPGQDPQFLISFYEKMQSDKGSIPDRFSAQQFSDYHSELNMSSLELGDSALYFCASSLVTSGSADTQYFGPGTRLTVL.